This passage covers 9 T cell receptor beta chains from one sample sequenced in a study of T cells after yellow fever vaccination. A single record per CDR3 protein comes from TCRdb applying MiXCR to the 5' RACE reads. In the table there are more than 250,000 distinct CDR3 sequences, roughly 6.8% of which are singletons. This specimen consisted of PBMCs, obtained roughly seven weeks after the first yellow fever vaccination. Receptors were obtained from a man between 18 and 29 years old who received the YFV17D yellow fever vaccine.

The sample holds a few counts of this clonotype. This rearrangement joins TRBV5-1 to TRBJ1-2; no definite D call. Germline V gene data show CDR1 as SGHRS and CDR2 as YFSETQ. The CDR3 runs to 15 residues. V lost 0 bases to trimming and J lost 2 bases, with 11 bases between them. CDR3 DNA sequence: TGCGCCAGCAGCTTGGATCCAGCGAGGAACTATGGCTACACCTTC. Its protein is CASSLDPARNYGYTF. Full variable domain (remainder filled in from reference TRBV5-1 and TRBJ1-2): KAGVTQTPRYLIKTRGQQVTLSCSPISGHRSVSWYQQTPGQGLQFLFEYFSETQRNKGNFPGRFSGRQFSNSRSEMNVSTLELGDSALYLCASSLDPARNYGYTFGSGTRLTVV.

CDR3 nucleotides: TGTGCCAGCTCAACAGGGTCAAATCCCTTTGGAAACACCATATATTTT. Translation gives CASSTGSNPFGNTIYF. The chain combines TRBV6-1 with TRBJ1-3, with D possibly TRBD1 on 6 matching bases. Germline V gene data show CDR1 as MNHNS and CDR2 as SASEGT. V lost 8 bases to trimming and J lost 3 bases, with 20 bases between them. The CDR3 runs to 16 residues.

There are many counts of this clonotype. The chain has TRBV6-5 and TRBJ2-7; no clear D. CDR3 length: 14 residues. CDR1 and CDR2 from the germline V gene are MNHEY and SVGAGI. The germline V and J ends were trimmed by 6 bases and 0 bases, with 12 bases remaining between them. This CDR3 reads CASRAPDFSYEQYF. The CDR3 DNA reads TGTGCCAGCAGGGCCCCCGATTTCTCCTACGAGCAGTACTTC.

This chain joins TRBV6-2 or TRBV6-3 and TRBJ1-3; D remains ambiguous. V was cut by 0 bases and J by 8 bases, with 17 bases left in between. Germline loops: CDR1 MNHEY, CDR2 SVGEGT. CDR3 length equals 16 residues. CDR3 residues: CASSYSLGPGVYTIYF. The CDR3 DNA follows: TGTGCCAGCAGTTACTCCCTCGGACCGGGAGTTTACACCATATATTTT.

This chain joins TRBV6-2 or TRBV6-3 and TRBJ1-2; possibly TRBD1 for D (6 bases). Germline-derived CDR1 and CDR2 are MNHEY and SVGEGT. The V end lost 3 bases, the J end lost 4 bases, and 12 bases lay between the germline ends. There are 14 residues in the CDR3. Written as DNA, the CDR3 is TGTGCCAGCAGTTATCCAGGGGAGCTCTATGGCTACACCTTC. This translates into CASSYPGELYGYTF.

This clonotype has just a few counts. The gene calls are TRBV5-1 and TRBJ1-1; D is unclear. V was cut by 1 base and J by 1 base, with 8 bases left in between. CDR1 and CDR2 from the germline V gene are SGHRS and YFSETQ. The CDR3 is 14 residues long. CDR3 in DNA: TGCGCCAGCAGCTTGACGACATCGAACACTGAAGCTTTCTTT. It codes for CASSLTTSNTEAFF.

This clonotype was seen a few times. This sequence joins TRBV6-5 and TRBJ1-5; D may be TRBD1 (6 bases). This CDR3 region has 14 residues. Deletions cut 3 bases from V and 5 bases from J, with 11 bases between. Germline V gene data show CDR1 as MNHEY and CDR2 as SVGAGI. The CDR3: CASSYDRSHQPQHF. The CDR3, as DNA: TGTGCCAGCAGTTATGACAGGTCGCATCAGCCCCAGCATTTT.

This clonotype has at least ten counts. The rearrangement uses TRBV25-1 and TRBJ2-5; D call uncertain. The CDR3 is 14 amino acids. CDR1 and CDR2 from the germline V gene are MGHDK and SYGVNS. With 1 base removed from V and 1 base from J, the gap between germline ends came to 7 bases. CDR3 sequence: CASSESLGQETQYF. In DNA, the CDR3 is TGTGCCAGCAGTGAATCTCTGGGCCAAGAGACCCAGTACTTC.

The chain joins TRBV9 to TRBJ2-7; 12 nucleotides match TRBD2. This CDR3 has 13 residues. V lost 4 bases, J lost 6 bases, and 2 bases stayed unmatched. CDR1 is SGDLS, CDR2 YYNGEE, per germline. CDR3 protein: CASSLAGGPEQYF. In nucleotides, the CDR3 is TGTGCCAGCAGCCTAGCGGGGGGGCCCGAGCAGTACTTC.